Sequencing of this T cell receptor (beta chain) was carried out in a study of T cells after yellow fever vaccination. TCRdb re-derived calls from the 5' RACE reads in MiXCR, one entry per CDR3 protein. The sample shows 620,000 or so distinct CDR3 sequences, about 12% of them seen only once. There are a few counts of this clonotype. With 0 bases removed from V and 8 bases from J, the gap between germline ends came to 20 bases. The CDR3 runs 16 residues. CDR1 DFQATT and CDR2 SNEGSKA come from the germline V gene (reference sequence). The genes are TRBV20-1 and TRBJ2-1; D gene ambiguous. The TCR comes from a man younger than 40 who received the YFV17D yellow fever vaccine. This sample comprised PBMCs, obtained on the day of the yellow fever booster vaccination. As DNA, the CDR3 is TGCAGTGCTAGAGATCGCCTTGCGGCCGTTGGCTATGAGCAGTTCTTC. Translating it yields CSARDRLAAVGYEQFF.